This note documents a single TCR beta chain sequence. The sample comes from a study of shared clonotypes between healthy human individuals. Trimming took 6 bases from V and 5 from J; bases not matched to a gene: 8. CDR1 and CDR2 from the germline V gene are MNHEY and SVGAGI. This CDR3 spans 14 amino acids. The data were produced by immunoSEQ multiplex PCR, yet TCRdb's version contains in-frame clones alone and is incomplete. Among some 1,600,000 clones, 95% to 99% were seen once, and the ten largest hold roughly 0.45%. Sequencing was done on a sample of naive CD4+ T cells sorted from blood. Subset meaning: CD45RA+ positively selected. The receptor comes from a man between 25 and 39 years old in good health. V usage is TRBV6-5 and J usage is TRBJ2-5, with TRBD1 identical over 8 bases. The DNA of the CDR3 is TGTGCCAGCAGACACCGACAGGGGAGGGAGACCCAGTACTTC. Protein product: CASRHRQGRETQYF.